The entry below describes one TCR beta chain. This sample was included in a study of blood T cell repertoires in COVID-19. On the study more broadly: Samples came from the United States, Italy and Spain, spanning acute and convalescent COVID-19. The analysed material was cDNA or gDNA that came from T cells, B-cell-depleted T cells, or PBMCs.

Original data processing: Reference gene primer amplification gave estimated nucleated cell counts. TCRdb's copy holds only in-frame clones and misses some; the assay was immunoSEQ multiplex PCR. From that table come the V and J calls and clone size; the DNA was used to work out D and trimming. The table includes 180,000 or so clones, more than 85% detected once. The V gene lost 7 bases and the J gene lost 3 bases, with 18 bases spanning the gap. The CDR3 is 16 amino acids. This sequence joins TRBV23-1 and TRBJ2-2; TRBD2 is a possible D gene (6 bases). TRBV23-1 is an open reading frame whose function is uncertain. Input material: peripheral blood. The clonotype comes from a man aged 18 to 29 with acute or convalescent COVID-19. The CDR3 bases are TGCGCCAGCATACTGTTCGTGTGGGGGGACACCGGGGAGCTGTTTTTT. This encodes CASILFVWGDTGELFF.